This T cell receptor (beta chain) originates from a study of CD8+ T cells in alopecia areata. The study's findings and limits: Scalp samples also yield sequences of resident alphabeta T cells from normal skin.

cDNA prepared by RNA extraction and subsequent reverse transcription served as the template for sequencing. Using immunoSEQ multiplex PCR, the repertoire was profiled, and TCRdb retains in-frame clones only, with some absent. The sample yields 90,000 to 150,000 clones, roughly two fifths seen once. Obtained from alopecia areata patients were lesional scalp punch biopsies along with peripheral blood. From PBMCs, CD4+ and CD8+ T cells were sorted. This clone was detected only a few times. Its antigen remains unidentified. The CDR3 is 12 residues long. Deletions cut 2 bases from V and 4 bases from J, with 6 bases between. CDR1 is KGHSH and CDR2 is LQKENI in the germline V gene.

The V and J genes are TRBV18 and TRBJ2-7; D is unresolved. The source material was CD4+ T cells sorted from blood. The receptor comes from a human donor with alopecia areata. DNA of the CDR3: TGTGCCAGCTCACCAAGGCAGTACGAGCAGTACTTC. It translates to CASSPRQYEQYF. Full variable domain (remainder filled in from reference TRBV18 and TRBJ2-7): NAGVMQNPRHLVRRRGQEARLRCSPMKGHSHVYWYRQLPEEGLKFMVYLQKENIIDESGMPKERFSAEFPKEGPSILRIQQVVRGDSAAYFCASSPRQYEQYFGPGTRLTVT.